This TCR beta chain was sequenced in a study of cytomegalovirus exposure and HLA in healthy donors. Study-wide results and limits: Across donors, most TCRs were seen rarely, yet some public ones were widespread.

These donors counted as nominally healthy when sampled, but unrecorded immune exposures were likely. PCR primers comprised 60 Vbeta and 13 Jbeta primers. This table comes from immunoSEQ multiplex PCR, and its TCRdb copy is limited to in-frame clones, with some not included. This sample has about 200,000 clones, with 70% found just once. Concerning this clone: Its antigen is unknown.

Sequences were obtained from PBMCs. This receptor was identified in a middle-aged man in good health and CMV-seropositive.

CDR3 residues: CASSHSTSGGDPYNEQFF. As DNA, the CDR3 is TGTGCCAGCAGCCATTCGACTAGCGGGGGGGACCCCTACAATGAGCAGTTCTTC. The chain joins TRBV4-2 to TRBJ2-1, with 14 bases matching TRBD2. V lost 3 bases, J lost 2 bases, and 6 bases stayed unmatched. The CDR3 is made up of 18 amino acids. Germline V gives CDR1 LGHNA, CDR2 YNFKEQ.